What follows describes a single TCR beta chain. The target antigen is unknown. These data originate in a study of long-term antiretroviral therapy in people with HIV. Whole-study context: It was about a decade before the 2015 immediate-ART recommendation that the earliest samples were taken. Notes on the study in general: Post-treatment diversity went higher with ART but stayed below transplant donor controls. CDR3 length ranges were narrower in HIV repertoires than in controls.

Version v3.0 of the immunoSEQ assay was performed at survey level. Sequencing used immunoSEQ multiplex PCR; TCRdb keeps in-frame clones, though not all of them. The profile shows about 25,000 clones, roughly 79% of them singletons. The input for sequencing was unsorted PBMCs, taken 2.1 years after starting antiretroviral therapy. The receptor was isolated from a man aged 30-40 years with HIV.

CDR3 region: CASSRDRVRGYEQYF. DNA for the CDR3: TGCGCCAGCAGCAGGGACAGGGTGAGGGGCTACGAGCAGTACTTC. The chain carries TRBV5-1 and TRBJ2-7, with 9 bases that match TRBD1. The CDR3 sequence is 15 residues long. Per the germline V gene, CDR1 is SGHRS and CDR2 is YFSETQ. The trim removed 4 bases at V and 3 bases at J, leaving 8 bases unmatched.